This T cell receptor beta chain was observed in a study of blood T cell repertoires in COVID-19 (dated by TCRdb to 2020 to 2021). Regarding the complete study: Samples covering the acute and convalescent phases of COVID-19 were provided by collaborators in the United States, Italy and Spain. The prospective study material was composed of cDNA or gDNA derived from T cells, B-cell-depleted T cells, or PBMCs. The dataset comprised deeply sampled blood TCRbeta repertoires from subjects exposed to, actively infected with, or recovered from COVID-19. The repertoires were made available in a free public database intended to serve as a resource for research on the immune response to SARS-CoV-2. The samples were drawn from two sources: the first 160 participants of the ongoing ImmuneRACE study, and 950 to 1,500 subjects contributed by 6 global collaborators. Sample metadata almost always included a de-identified subject ID, COVID-19 status, age in years and sex. HLA class I and class II types, where available, came from metadata supplied by the sample provider rather than from assay-based typing.

As regards this clone: Its antigen is unknown. Per-base quality was not reported, and no clone a single base away is much larger than it.

TCRbeta CDR3 regions were amplified from genomic DNA by means of the immunoSEQ Assay, a bias-controlled multiplex PCR. The paper's data handling went like this. The number of nucleated cells in each sample was estimated from the amplification of reference gene primers within the assay. To quantify the absolute abundance of each unique TCRbeta CDR3 rearrangement, sequence reads were collapsed and filtered. Productive Simpson clonality was computed per sample as the square root of Simpson's diversity index over productive rearrangements. TCRdb mirrors the immuneACCESS table, restricted to in-frame sequences. Some clones are absent from its copies; in checked studies, under half trace to an unresolved V gene, and the reason for the others is unknown. V, J and clone size are taken as reported in that table, and D and trimming were inferred from the DNA itself. Here the sample has about 150,000 clones; nearly 80% occur a single time. The leading ten clones occupy approximately 1.8% of the sample.

On the study overall, not on this receptor specifically: The amount of clinical and demographic metadata varied by source and participant and was provided uncurated.

V and J lose 5 bases and 1 base, and a span of 17 bases separates them. From a lookup of the germline V gene (reference sequence), CDR1 and CDR2 are MNHNY and SVGAGI. The CDR3, from cysteine to phenylalanine, totals 16 residues. Solely the CDR3 DNA is kept, with 48 bases framed from the first base. Whole blood was collected in K2EDTA tubes by collaborating institutions according to the institutions' own protocols. For TCRbeta analysis, collaborator samples were shipped as frozen whole blood, as isolated PBMCs, or as DNA extracted from either sample type. Material: peripheral blood. The sequence derives from a man older than 75 with acute or convalescent COVID-19. The rearrangement combines TRBV6-6 with TRBJ1-1, with no reliable assignment of the D segment. The CDR3 here reads CASSSPVSGGNTEAFF. The nucleotide sequence is given as TGTGCCAGCAGTAGCCCCGTTTCGGGAGGGAACACTGAAGCTTTCTTT.